This T cell receptor beta chain was sequenced during a study of T-cell memory formation after mild COVID-19. This CDR3 is 14 amino acids long. Germline V lookup: CDR1 MNHEY, CDR2 SVGEGT. V was pared by 5 bases and J by 7 bases, with 14 bases between. Using its own MiXCR run on the 5' RACE reads, TCRdb lists one record per CDR3 protein. Seen here are 40,000 to 60,000 distinct CDR3 sequences, 9.5% to 15% observed once, and the top ten hold roughly a quarter. This clonotype has only a few counts. The material sequenced was PBMCs or a T cell subset sorted from them (not recorded which). This receptor was identified in a young man who had mild COVID-19 (a few samples of this study predate the infection). Cell type and time point are not known. This chain links TRBV6-2 or TRBV6-3 with TRBJ2-2, with D possibly TRBD1 on 5 matching bases. CDR3 protein: CASSRPWTLGELFF. The CDR3 nucleotides are TGTGCCAGCAGTAGGCCCTGGACACTCGGGGAGCTGTTTTTT.